This TCR beta chain originates from a study of T cell repertoires in cytomegalovirus infection. Study-wide background: CMV infection together with matching HLA type was indicated by public TCR beta signatures. The study, taken as a whole, reports: Pooled public TCR beta family frequency picked out CMV carriers with the relevant HLA. The study found HLA-C-restricted CMV-specific TCR beta clonotypes dominating the ex vivo response.

The germline V gene encodes CDR1 SGHTA and CDR2 FQGNSA. Trimming stripped 2 bases from V and 2 bases from J, with 9 bases between. The CDR3 totals 14 residues. TCRdb re-analysed the reads in MiXCR, keeping a single row per CDR3 protein. The table lists approximately 490,000 distinct CDR3 sequences, around 11% of them singletons. This clonotype was counted ten times or more. Antigen unknown. Sequenced input: PBMCs. This TCR came from a human donor in good health (CMV status not recorded). Some clones in this sample may be carry-over from other donors' samples. The V gene is TRBV7-2, the J gene TRBJ1-2; D not resolved. The CDR3 sequence is CASSLTTGNYGYTF. The CDR3 DNA reads as TGTGCCAGCAGCTTAACGACGGGGAACTATGGCTACACCTTC.